The clone carrying this T cell receptor (beta chain) has a single count. What it binds is unknown. This sample was included in a study of T cell responses to AZD1222 COVID-19 vaccine. General study points: Donors were chiefly white British, with a greater number of females, and clonal diversity was perhaps underestimated. Seropositivity was recorded at baseline in only 6 or 7 AZD1222 recipients. With two AZD1222 doses given, Spike-specific TCR breadth and depth both rose.

The protocol was immunoSEQ multiplex PCR, while the TCRdb copy is restricted to in-frame clones and leaves out a portion. The sample carries 52,000 or so clones, approximately 85% recorded once. V gave up 0 bases and J gave up 6 bases, with 13 bases separating them. Germline assignment: CDR1 LNHDA and CDR2 SQIVND (reference sequence). The CDR3 consists of 15 residues. Here the sequenced sample was peripheral blood, taken on day 0 of MenACWY control vaccination. This TCR was recovered from an adult in good health. The rearrangement links TRBV19 to TRBJ2-3; D unclear. The CDR3 DNA follows: TGTGCCAGTAGTATAGATGCTGGTTTGGAGGATACGCAGTATTTT. Protein: CASSIDAGLEDTQYF.